These 26 T cell receptor beta chains were sequenced from one sample in a study of T cells in localized non-small cell lung cancer. Libraries were prepared by immunoSEQ multiplex PCR; TCRdb keeps only in-frame clonotypes and omits some of them. Counted here are 90,000 to 100,000 clones, approximately 91% occurring once; the ten biggest clones make up 4.1%. Sequenced here: PBMCs, sampled before any cancer treatment. Every receptor here comes from a woman aged 40-70 years with stage II squamous cell lung carcinoma.

This chain joins TRBV25-1 and TRBJ2-2; possibly TRBD1 for D (6 bases). CDR1 and CDR2 (germline): MGHDK, SYGVNS. Trimming stripped 7 bases from V and 8 bases from J, with 14 bases between. This CDR3 has 13 residues. As DNA, the CDR3 is TGTGCCAGCATAGGGGGAAACTCGGGGGAGCTGTTTTTT. It translates to CASIGGNSGELFF.

V and J are TRBV4-1 and TRBJ2-7; 14 bases agree with TRBD2. This CDR3 is 16 amino acids long. Germline CDR1 MGHRA, CDR2 YSYEKL. V lost 3 bases and J lost 3; bases outside the gene matches: 4. This chain's CDR3 is CASSHAGTSGGYEQYF. CDR3 nucleotide sequence: TGCGCCAGCAGCCATGCCGGGACTAGCGGGGGCTACGAGCAGTACTTC.

V and J are TRBV27 and TRBJ1-5, with D possibly matching TRBD1 (5 bases). Looked up from germline, CDR1 is MNHEY and CDR2 is SMNVEV (reference sequence). The CDR3 runs to 15 residues. V was shortened by 3 bases and J by 6 bases, with 15 bases between the two germline ends. Here the CDR3 reads CASSLRREGRQPQHF. Here the CDR3 DNA reads TGTGCCAGCAGTTTGCGCAGGGAAGGTCGTCAGCCCCAGCATTTT.

V usage is TRBV5-4 and J usage is TRBJ2-1; TRBD2 matches 9 bases. The junction had 6 bases not matched to a gene; V was cut back by 7 bases and J by 4 bases. The germline CDR1 and CDR2 sequences are SGHNT and YYREEE (reference sequence). The CDR3 is made up of 14 amino acids. The CDR3 DNA is TGTGCCAGCGGCGAGACTAGCGGATACAATGAGCAGTTCTTC. It codes for CASGETSGYNEQFF.

The V gene is TRBV15, the J gene TRBJ1-2; weak D call: TRBD1 (6 bases). Germline V CDR1 and CDR2: LNHNV, YYDKDF (reference sequence). Trimming cost V 6 bases and J 7 bases, with 12 bases left between them. The CDR3 runs 12 residues. The CDR3: CATRQTGRGYTF. DNA of the CDR3: TGTGCCACCAGGCAGACAGGTCGTGGCTACACCTTC.

J is TRBJ2-1 and V is TRBV5-5; no definite D call. CDR3 size: 14 residues. The V end lost 2 bases, the J end lost 5 bases, and 11 bases lay between the germline ends. CDR1 is SGHKS, CDR2 YYEKEE, per germline (reference sequence). The CDR3 nucleotides read TGTGCCAGCAGCTTAGTCCCTGAACACAATGAGCAGTTCTTC. It translates to CASSLVPEHNEQFF.

This clone was detected only once. V is TRBV2 and J is TRBJ2-3; 9 bases match TRBD2. J gave up 4 bases and V 3 bases, and 5 bases lay outside the gene matches. This CDR3 region has 15 residues. The germline V gene encodes CDR1 SNHLY and CDR2 FYNNEI. The CDR3 nucleotides read TGTGCCAGCAGTGAGTTGCGGGGGGGGTCAGATACGCAGTATTTT. It specifies CASSELRGGSDTQYF.

J is TRBJ1-3 and V is TRBV7-2; D is unresolved. Trimming shortened V by 5 bases and J by 1 base, and 15 bases separated the two germline ends. Looked up from germline, CDR1 is SGHTA and CDR2 is FQGNSA. The CDR3 is made up of 16 amino acids. CDR3 amino acids: CASSPRPVGSGNTIYF. The CDR3 nucleotides are TGTGCCAGCAGCCCCAGGCCTGTTGGGTCTGGAAACACCATATATTTT.

The genes are TRBV7-9 and TRBJ1-1; D is unresolved. Trimming removed 5 bases from V and 1 base from J, with 17 bases in between. This CDR3 has 16 residues. Germline V lookup: CDR1 SEHNR, CDR2 FQNEAQ (reference sequence). The CDR3 DNA reads as TGTGCCAGCAGCCCCCCAGTCCTGGGCCGGAACACTGAAGCTTTCTTT. Amino acids: CASSPPVLGRNTEAFF. The full variable domain, its missing parts supplied by reference TRBV7-9 and TRBJ1-1, is DTGVSQNPRHKITKRGQNVTFRCDPISEHNRLYWYRQTLGQGPEFLTYFQNEAQLEKSRLLSDRFSAERPKGSFSTLEIQRTEQGDSAMYLCASSPPVLGRNTEAFFGQGTRLTVV.

The chain combines TRBV28 with TRBJ1-2; D is uncertain. In germline, CDR1 is MDHEN, CDR2 SYDVKM. Trimming stripped 4 bases from V and 0 bases from J, with 6 bases between. CDR3 length: 13 residues. The CDR3 protein is CASSSGTNYGYTF. CDR3 coding DNA: TGTGCCAGCAGTTCCGGTACTAACTATGGCTACACCTTC.

The chain has TRBV6-1 and TRBJ2-2, with 15 nucleotides matching TRBD2. Germline V gene sequence: CDR1 MNHNS, CDR2 SASEGT. The ends lost 4 bases at V and 4 bases at J; junction bases unmatched: 4. The length of the CDR3 is 17 residues. The CDR3, as DNA: TGTGCCAGCAGTGGCCGGACTAGCGGGGGGGGCACCGGGGAGCTGTTTTTT. Protein: CASSGRTSGGGTGELFF.

The CDR3 sequence: CASSLYTGAGTDTQYF. The CDR3 DNA reads as TGTGCCAGCAGCTTATATACGGGGGCCGGCACAGATACGCAGTATTTT. This rearrangement joins TRBV7-6 to TRBJ2-3; D tentatively fits TRBD1 or TRBD2 (6 bases each). Trimming left V 2 bases short and J 1 base short, with 13 bases between. CDR1 and CDR2 from the germline V gene are SGHVS and FNYEAQ. The CDR3 loop spans 16 amino acids.

The chain links TRBV6-1 to TRBJ2-1; a weak D match, TRBD2 (7 bases). The V gene lost 0 bases and the J gene lost 0 bases, with 15 bases spanning the gap. Looked up from germline, CDR1 is MNHNS and CDR2 is SASEGT. This CDR3 is built from 18 residues. The CDR3 DNA reads as TGTGCCAGCAGTGAAGCGGGCGGGGGCCGCAGCTCCTACAATGAGCAGTTCTTC. As protein: CASSEAGGGRSSYNEQFF.

The chain joins TRBV30 to TRBJ2-3; possibly TRBD1 or TRBD2 for D (5 bases each). The CDR3 is 12 residues long. Germline V CDR1 and CDR2: GTSNPN, SVGIG (reference sequence). V shed 3 bases and J shed 3 bases, with 7 bases lying between them. The CDR3 bases are TGTGCCTGGAGGGGACCTACAGATACGCAGTATTTT. Translated: CAWRGPTDTQYF. Drawing the rest from reference TRBV30 and TRBJ2-3, the complete variable domain is SQTIHQWPATLVQPVGSPLSLECTVEGTSNPNLYWYRQAAGRGLQLLFYSVGIGQISSEVPQNLSASRPQDRQFILSSKKLLLSDSGFYLCAWRGPTDTQYFGPGTRLTVL.

Remarks on this clone: Other DNA sequences in the sample encode the same CDR3. V and J are TRBV28 and TRBJ1-2; D may be TRBD1 (6 bases). This CDR3 has 13 amino acids. Germline V gene lookup returns CDR1 MDHEN and CDR2 SYDVKM. Trimming stripped 3 bases from V and 2 bases from J, with 7 bases between. Here the CDR3 DNA reads TGTGCCAGCAGTTTGGGGGCGAACTATGGCTACACCTTC. This encodes CASSLGANYGYTF.

This chain links TRBV7-9 with TRBJ1-5; D call uncertain. There are 14 residues in the CDR3. Germline V gene data show CDR1 as SEHNR and CDR2 as FQNEAQ (reference sequence). Trimming cost V 5 bases and J 4 bases, with 12 bases left between them. The chain's CDR3 is CASSPEGTNQPQHF. CDR3 DNA sequence: TGTGCCAGCAGCCCGGAGGGTACTAATCAGCCCCAGCATTTT.

This clone was found once. The J gene is TRBJ2-6, the V gene TRBV21-1. TRBV21-1 is designated a pseudogene. CDR3 length: 18 amino acids. The CDR3 protein is CASSKVRSADSGANVLTF. CDR3 nucleotide sequence: TGTGCCAGCAGCAAAGTAAGGTCGGCAGACTCTGGGGCCAACGTCCTGACTTTC.

The chain carries TRBV10-2 and TRBJ1-3, with D perhaps TRBD1 (6 bases). Trimming removed 6 bases from V and 4 bases from J, with 16 bases in between. Per the germline V gene, CDR1 is WSHSY and CDR2 is SAAADI. The CDR3 loop spans 15 amino acids. CDR3 coding DNA: TGCGCCAGCAGACCCCCGGACAGAAGAGGAAACACCATATATTTT. This translates into CASRPPDRRGNTIYF.

The CDR3 loop reads CASTLGEGGRSEQFF. The CDR3 DNA reads as TGTGCCAGCACCCTAGGGGAGGGTGGGCGGTCGGAGCAGTTCTTC. This sequence joins TRBV6-1 and TRBJ2-1, with 7 bases matching TRBD2. CDR3 size: 15 residues. Unmatched junction bases numbered 16, after V lost 7 bases and J lost 10 bases. CDR1 MNHNS and CDR2 SASEGT come from the germline V gene.

The chain has TRBV28 and TRBJ2-7; TRBD2 aligns across 10 bases. Losses at the gene ends were 6 bases for V and 6 bases for J; bases not matched to a gene: 17. Germline values: CDR1 MDHEN, CDR2 SYDVKM. This CDR3 contains 17 residues. CDR3 amino acids: CASRLRGLAGDFGEQYF. The DNA of the CDR3 is TGTGCCAGCAGACTTAGAGGTCTAGCGGGGGATTTCGGCGAGCAGTACTTC.

The rearrangement uses TRBV29-1 and TRBJ1-1; no reliable D call. Trimming stripped 4 bases from V and 4 bases from J, with 10 bases between. The CDR3 is made up of 12 amino acids. CDR1 SQVTM and CDR2 ANQGSEA come from the germline V gene. The DNA for the CDR3 is TGCAGCGTTGGAGGGTGGGGCACTGAAGCTTTCTTT. Translated: CSVGGWGTEAFF.

The chain combines TRBV6-5 with TRBJ1-1; D is undetermined. Germline assignment: CDR1 MNHEY and CDR2 SVGAGI. V lost 0 bases, J lost 3 bases, and 8 bases lay in between. The length of the CDR3 is 14 residues. DNA for the CDR3: TGTGCCAGCAGTTACTCAAGGACGTACACTGAAGCTTTCTTT. Translating gives CASSYSRTYTEAFF.

The CDR3 DNA is TGTGCCATCAGTGAGTCGATAAGCGGGGGAGGGAACAATGAGCAGTTCTTC. Its translation is CAISESISGGGNNEQFF. The chain links TRBV10-3 to TRBJ2-1; 8 bases are shared with TRBD2. Germline-derived CDR1 and CDR2 are ENHRY and SYGVKD. The V and J ends lost 0 bases and 5 bases, in that order; junction bases with no gene match: 9. This CDR3 region has 17 residues.

A single count supports this clone. The chain employs TRBV9 and TRBJ1-2; D might be TRBD1 (6 bases). The V end lost 3 bases, the J end lost 0 bases, and 12 bases lay between the germline ends. CDR1 is SGDLS, CDR2 YYNGEE, per germline. The CDR3 extends over 15 amino acids. The CDR3 nucleotides read TGTGCCAGCAGCGCGAGACAGGACTCTAACTATGGCTACACCTTC. This gives the protein CASSARQDSNYGYTF.

This clone was recorded once. The rearrangement joins TRBV6-6 to TRBJ1-5; TRBD1 matches at 12 bases. The CDR3 contains 16 residues. CDR1 is MNHNY and CDR2 is SVGAGI in the germline V gene (reference sequence). V trimming: 6 bases; J trimming: 4 bases; junction bases outside the gene matches: 7. This CDR3 reads CASSQPGQGANQPQHF. The DNA for the CDR3 is TGTGCCAGCAGCCAACCGGGACAGGGGGCGAATCAGCCCCAGCATTTT.

V usage is TRBV6-1 and J usage is TRBJ1-1; a weak D match, TRBD1 (5 bases). CDR1 and CDR2 (germline): MNHNS, SASEGT. The CDR3 totals 15 residues. V was trimmed by 4 bases and J by 5 bases, leaving 17 bases between them. The CDR3 coding sequence is TGTGCCAGCAGTGTAGCCTGGGGGGGTTGGACTGAAGCTTTCTTT. Translating it yields CASSVAWGGWTEAFF.